The 30 T cell receptor beta chains in this list originate from one sample, sequenced in a study of T cell responses to AZD1222 COVID-19 vaccine. TCRdb's table, derived via immunoSEQ multiplex PCR, lists solely in-frame clones and lacks some. The top ten hold around 3.8% of the sample, which has about 120,000 clones, 75% to 95% seen once. The sample was peripheral blood, taken 28 days after the second dose of the MenACWY control vaccine. The receptors originated from an adult who received the MenACWY meningococcal vaccine as a control.

The J gene is TRBJ2-1, the V gene TRBV7-2; tentative D call: TRBD2 (6 bases). Germline-derived CDR1 and CDR2 are SGHTA and FQGNSA. The V and J ends lost 6 bases and 4 bases respectively, with 10 bases between them. The CDR3 sequence is 13 residues long. CDR3 sequence (DNA): TGTGCCAGCAGGGAGGGACTTTACAATGAGCAGTTCTTC. It yields the protein CASREGLYNEQFF.

CDR3 sequence: CASRSRGSTDTQYF. The CDR3 DNA reads as TGTGCCAGCCGATCGAGGGGGTCCACAGATACGCAGTATTTT. The chain joins TRBV27 to TRBJ2-3; tentatively, D is TRBD1 (6 bases). Per germline, CDR1 MNHEY and CDR2 SMNVEV (reference sequence). The germline V and J ends were trimmed by 8 bases and 2 bases, with 14 bases remaining between them. This CDR3 has 14 amino acids.

This chain uses TRBV6-6 with TRBJ2-5, with 11 bases fitting TRBD1. Per germline, CDR1 MNHNY and CDR2 SVGAGI (reference sequence). The J segment lost 4 bases and the V segment lost 8 bases, leaving 6 bases of the junction unmatched. CDR3 size: 14 residues. This CDR3 is CASWTGGILETQYF. CDR3 coding DNA: TGTGCCAGCTGGACAGGGGGCATTTTAGAGACCCAGTACTTC.

This clone showed up just once. This chain joins TRBV11-2 and TRBJ2-1; TRBD2 might be the D (5 bases). There are 16 residues in the CDR3. Trimming pared 0 bases from V and 2 bases from J, leaving 11 bases between. CDR1 SGHAT and CDR2 FQNNGV come from the germline V gene. The CDR3 spells CASSLDRLAAYNEQFF. DNA for the CDR3: TGTGCCAGCAGCTTAGATCGGCTAGCCGCCTACAATGAGCAGTTCTTC.

The chain links TRBV19 to TRBJ2-5; the D gene is possibly TRBD1 (5 bases). V lost 4 bases to trimming and J lost 2 bases, with 11 bases between them. Germline lookup yields CDR1 LNHDA and CDR2 SQIVND (reference sequence). This CDR3 is 14 amino acids long. The CDR3 DNA follows: TGTGCCAGTAGTACCAGACAGATTCAAGAGACCCAGTACTTC. Amino acid sequence: CASSTRQIQETQYF. Full variable domain (remainder filled in from reference TRBV19 and TRBJ2-5): DGGITQSPKYLFRKEGQNVTLSCEQNLNHDAMYWYRQDPGQGLRLIYYSQIVNDFQKGDIAEGYSVSREKKESFPLTVTSAQKNPTAFYLCASSTRQIQETQYFGPGTRLLVL.

The V call is TRBV28, the J call TRBJ1-1; possibly TRBD1 for D (6 bases). The CDR3 is 15 amino acids. The germline V gene encodes CDR1 MDHEN and CDR2 SYDVKM. Trimming stripped 5 bases from V and 0 bases from J, with 13 bases between. CDR3 sequence: CASSPRGHMNTEAFF. CDR3 DNA sequence: TGTGCCAGCAGTCCCAGGGGACACATGAACACTGAAGCTTTCTTT.

The rearrangement links TRBV7-9 to TRBJ2-1; 7 nucleotides line up with TRBD1. Per the germline V gene, CDR1 is SEHNR and CDR2 is FQNEAQ (reference sequence). The CDR3 has 16 residues. V dropped 4 bases and J dropped 0; count of bases not matched to a gene: 6. The chain's CDR3 is CASSSQGKASYNEQFF. The CDR3 DNA reads as TGTGCCAGCAGCTCACAGGGGAAGGCCTCCTACAATGAGCAGTTCTTC. Combining the CDR3 with reference TRBV7-9 and TRBJ2-1 gives the whole variable domain DTGVSQNPRHKITKRGQNVTFRCDPISEHNRLYWYRQTLGQGPEFLTYFQNEAQLEKSRLLSDRFSAERPKGSFSTLEIQRTEQGDSAMYLCASSSQGKASYNEQFFGPGTRLTVL.

This rearrangement joins TRBV11-3 to TRBJ2-1; 7 positions agree with TRBD2. CDR1 is SGHNT and CDR2 is YENEEA in the germline V gene. The CDR3 contains 15 residues. Trimming removed 5 bases from V and 0 bases from J; junction bases left unmatched: 4. The CDR3: CASSLGLLSYNEQFF. The CDR3 DNA follows: TGTGCCAGCAGCCTGGGACTACTCTCCTACAATGAGCAGTTCTTC. The full variable domain, with the rest looked up from reference TRBV11-3 and TRBJ2-1, is EAGVVQSPRYKIIEKKQPVAFWCNPISGHNTLYWYLQNLGQGPELLIRYENEEAVDDSQLPKDRFSAERLKGVDSTLKIQPAELGDSAVYLCASSLGLLSYNEQFFGPGTRLTVL.

The chain is built from TRBV15 and TRBJ1-2; possible D gene TRBD1, 6 bases. The CDR3 spans 13 residues. Germline V gene data show CDR1 as LNHNV and CDR2 as YYDKDF (reference sequence). Trimming took off 3 bases at V and 8 bases at J, with 13 bases between the two ends. As DNA, the CDR3 is TGTGCCACCAGCAGGGGAGGGGGAAGCGGCTACACCTTC. Protein product: CATSRGGGSGYTF. Supplemented by reference TRBV15 and TRBJ1-2, the full variable domain reads DAMVIQNPRYQVTQFGKPVTLSCSQTLNHNVMYWYQQKSSQAPKLLFHYYDKDFNNEADTPDNFQSRRPNTSFCFLDIRSPGLGDTAMYLCATSRGGGSGYTFGSGTRLTVV.

The sample holds one count of this clone. The J gene is TRBJ1-1, the V gene TRBV10-3; D not resolved. This CDR3 contains 12 residues. CDR1 is ENHRY and CDR2 is SYGVKD in the germline V gene. V shed 0 bases and J shed 6 bases, with 5 bases lying between them. The CDR3 is CAISESGSEAFF. The CDR3 region has the DNA TGTGCCATCAGTGAGTCCGGGTCTGAAGCTTTCTTT.

V gene TRBV15 combines with J gene TRBJ2-7; TRBD2 might be the D (5 bases). Germline loops: CDR1 LNHNV, CDR2 YYDKDF (reference sequence). V lost 4 bases and J lost 1, with 8 bases in between. The CDR3 is made up of 13 amino acids. The CDR3 DNA reads as TGTGCCACCAGCATTGGGGAGTCCTACGAGCAGTACGTC. The encoded protein is CATSIGESYEQYV.

V gene TRBV7-2 combines with J gene TRBJ2-7, with TRBD2 matching over 9 bases. This CDR3 region has 15 residues. V was clipped by 5 bases and J by 3 bases; unmatched bases: 8. The germline gives CDR1 SGHTA, CDR2 FQGNSA. CDR3 sequence: CASSKAPSGDYEQYV. For the CDR3, the DNA is TGTGCCAGCAGCAAAGCCCCTAGCGGGGACTACGAGCAGTACGTC.

The chain is built from TRBV7-2 and TRBJ1-2; no firm D call. V dropped 1 base and J dropped 6 bases, with 6 bases sitting between them. Germline CDR1 reads SGHTA; CDR2 reads FQGNSA. The CDR3 sequence is 12 residues long. The DNA of the CDR3 is TGTGCCAGCAGCTTAGAGGGTAATGGCTACACCTTC. Translating gives CASSLEGNGYTF.

The gene calls are TRBV7-9 and TRBJ1-6; the D is unclear. CDR1 and CDR2 from the germline V gene are SEHNR and FQNEAQ (reference sequence). CDR3 length: 14 amino acids. The V end lost 5 bases, the J end lost 8 bases, and 13 bases lay between the germline ends. The CDR3 loop is CASSPARVDSPLHF. Here the CDR3 DNA reads TGTGCCAGCAGCCCAGCCCGAGTGGATTCACCCCTCCACTTT.

The rearrangement joins TRBV19 to TRBJ2-5; D unresolved. CDR3 length: 13 amino acids. Germline CDR1 is LNHDA and CDR2 is SQIVND (reference sequence). The V gene lost 5 bases and the J gene lost 2 bases, with 9 bases spanning the gap. The CDR3 here is CASSPAAQETQYF. In nucleotides, the CDR3 is TGTGCCAGTAGTCCGGCAGCGCAAGAGACCCAGTACTTC.

The chain recombines TRBV5-5 with TRBJ2-7, with D uncertain. Between the trimmed V and J ends, which lost 0 bases and 2 bases, there was a span of 12 bases. CDR1 is SGHKS and CDR2 is YYEKEE in the germline V gene (reference sequence). The CDR3 spans 15 residues. Here the CDR3 DNA reads TGTGCCAGCAGCTTGGTCGATCGGCTTCCCTACGAGCAGTACGTC. Protein sequence: CASSLVDRLPYEQYV.

This sequence joins TRBV6-2 or TRBV6-3 and TRBJ1-2; a weak D match, TRBD1 (6 bases). This CDR3 region has 13 residues. Germline V CDR1 and CDR2: MNHEY, SVGEGT. Trimming removed 6 bases from V and 7 bases from J, with 15 bases in between. CDR3 in amino acids: CASSLRGRFGYTF. The CDR3 region has the DNA TGTGCCAGCAGCCTTCGGGGGCGATTTGGCTACACCTTC.

J is TRBJ2-1 and V is TRBV15, with 10 bases identical to TRBD1. Germline assignment: CDR1 LNHNV and CDR2 YYDKDF (reference sequence). The V segment lost 5 bases and the J segment 7 bases; nucleotides outside the gene matches: 5. The CDR3 contains 14 residues. CDR3 nucleotides: TGTGCCACCAGCCGGGACAGGGGCCCTAATGAGCAGTTCTTC. It codes for CATSRDRGPNEQFF.

The chain carries TRBV30 and TRBJ1-6; D not certain. Germline CDR1 and CDR2: GTSNPN and SVGIG (reference sequence). With 4 bases removed from V and 0 bases from J, the gap between germline ends came to 13 bases. The CDR3 has 16 amino acids. The CDR3 loop is CAWMRSRSSYNSPLHF. Here the CDR3 DNA reads TGTGCCTGGATGAGGTCCCGGAGCTCCTATAATTCACCCCTCCACTTT.

Only one count was recorded for this clone. This chain links TRBV25-1 with TRBJ2-7, with D tentatively TRBD1 or TRBD2 (7 bases each). V shed 5 bases and J shed 1 base, with 15 bases lying between them. The germline gives CDR1 MGHDK, CDR2 SYGVNS. CDR3 length equals 15 residues. CDR3 loop: CASSRQGGPSYEQYF. CDR3 DNA: TGTGCCAGCAGTAGGCAGGGGGGGCCTTCCTACGAGCAGTACTTC.

Here the CDR3 reads CSVVAPGQYMYGYTF. The CDR3 coding sequence is TGCAGCGTTGTTGCCCCGGGACAGTATATGTATGGCTACACCTTC. The chain recombines TRBV29-1 with TRBJ1-2, with 7 bases aligning to TRBD1. J was trimmed by 5 bases and V by 4 bases; bases with no gene match: 13. This CDR3 region has 15 residues. Germline assignment: CDR1 SQVTM and CDR2 ANQGSEA.

V usage is TRBV29-1 and J usage is TRBJ2-3, with 7 nucleotides matching TRBD2. V shed 4 bases and J 5 bases; nucleotides not matched to a gene: 9. The germline V gene has CDR1 SQVTM and CDR2 ANQGSEA. The CDR3 covers 14 residues. DNA for the CDR3: TGCAGCGTTGGGGCAAGAGCGGGGCTAGATACGCAGTATTTT. Translated, it gives CSVGARAGLDTQYF.

The chain is built from TRBV19 and TRBJ1-1, with 9 bases fitting TRBD1. The CDR3 has 17 residues. Germline CDR1 LNHDA, CDR2 SQIVND (reference sequence). V lost 2 bases and J lost 4; bases outside the gene matches: 11. The CDR3 DNA reads as TGTGCCAGTAGTATAAAGGGGACAGGGTCTAGGGGCACTGAAGCTTTCTTT. Translation gives CASSIKGTGSRGTEAFF.

V usage is TRBV20-1 and J usage is TRBJ1-1, with D unresolved. This CDR3 has 11 residues. V dropped 3 bases and J dropped 6 bases, with 8 bases sitting between them. From germline, CDR1 is DFQATT and CDR2 SNEGSKA (reference sequence). CDR3 sequence (DNA): TGCAGTGCTAGGGCCACCTCTGAAGCTTTCTTT. This codes for CSARATSEAFF.

This chain uses TRBV11-2 with TRBJ2-4, with a weak D call TRBD1 (5 bases). The germline V gene encodes CDR1 SGHAT and CDR2 FQNNGV. V dropped 0 bases and J dropped 0 bases, with 9 bases sitting between them. The CDR3 is 16 amino acids. This CDR3 reads CASSLDDRIAKNIQYF. CDR3 in DNA: TGTGCCAGCAGCTTAGATGACAGAATAGCCAAAAACATTCAGTACTTC. Based on the CDR3 plus reference TRBV11-2 and TRBJ2-4, the full variable domain is EAGVAQSPRYKIIEKRQSVAFWCNPISGHATLYWYQQILGQGPKLLIQFQNNGVVDDSQLPKDRFSAERLKGVDSTLKIQPAKLEDSAVYLCASSLDDRIAKNIQYFGAGTRLSVL.

The rearrangement uses TRBV6-5 and TRBJ2-2, with D possibly being TRBD2 (6 bases). Trimming removed 8 bases at V and 1 base at J, with 11 bases between. Germline V gene data show CDR1 as MNHEY and CDR2 as SVGAGI. The CDR3 is made up of 14 amino acids. The CDR3 sequence: CASRPGENTGELFF. The DNA of the CDR3 is TGTGCCAGCCGCCCGGGGGAGAACACCGGGGAGCTGTTTTTT.

The gene calls are TRBV3-1 (or the pseudogene TRBV3-2) and TRBJ2-7; a possible D gene is TRBD2 (5 bases). V lost 3 bases and J 4 bases, leaving 13 bases between the germline ends. This CDR3 spans 14 amino acids. Germline V gene lookup returns CDR1 LGHDT and CDR2 YNNKEL (reference sequence). CDR3 residues: CASSQFTSFYEQYF. The CDR3 nucleotides are TGTGCCAGCAGCCAGTTCACTAGTTTTTACGAGCAGTACTTC.

The V gene is TRBV5-1, the J gene TRBJ1-1; TRBD1 agrees at 7 bases. Per germline, CDR1 SGHRS and CDR2 YFSETQ. After removal of 4 bases from V and 1 base from J, the junction contained 7 bases not matched to a gene. The length of the CDR3 is 15 residues. The CDR3 protein is CASSHGQVKNTEAFF. The CDR3, as DNA: TGCGCCAGCAGCCACGGACAGGTGAAGAACACTGAAGCTTTCTTT.

This chain uses TRBV5-1 with TRBJ2-1; D is unresolved. Trimming stripped 2 bases from V and 8 bases from J, with 14 bases between. There are 14 residues in the CDR3. Germline CDR1 and CDR2: SGHRS and YFSETQ. This CDR3 reads CASSFEQEWHEQFF. The CDR3 nucleotides are TGCGCCAGCAGCTTCGAGCAGGAATGGCATGAGCAGTTCTTC.

CDR3 loop: CAIRGGYTF. CDR3 in DNA: TGTGCAATCCGCGGTGGCTACACCTTC. The chain recombines TRBV12-2 with TRBJ1-2. TRBV12-2 is flagged as a pseudogene. The CDR3 sequence is 9 residues long.